This T cell receptor beta chain was identified in a study of OX40 agonist ivuxolimab in advanced cancers. Study results and caveats: At 0.1 to 3.0 mg/kg and by week 6, clonal expansion occurred in CD4+ and CD8+ blood T cells.

Patients with autoimmune history or systemic immunosuppression were excluded. Note on this clone: No antigen is known for it.

V lost 3 bases, J lost 6 bases, and 7 bases stayed unmatched. The CDR3 sequence is 14 residues long. CDR1 is MNHNS, CDR2 SASEGT, per germline. Repertoires were generated with immunoSEQ multiplex PCR, while TCRdb's copy carries only in-frame clones and drops some. Of about 22,000 clones in the sample, approximately 84% were seen once. The TCR comes from an adult with an advanced solid tumor such as melanoma, head and neck, liver or kidney cancer. Source: CD4+ or CD8+ T cells sorted from blood, taken in a trial of the OX40 agonist ivuxolimab. The chain carries TRBV6-1 and TRBJ2-7; 8 bases fit TRBD1. The CDR3: CASSEDRAVFEQYF. The CDR3 DNA reads as TGTGCCAGCAGTGAGGACAGGGCTGTCTTCGAGCAGTACTTC.